A selection of T cell receptor beta chains follows, all from one sample in a study of T-cell reconstitution after alpha-beta-depleted transplantation in children. TCRdb ran MiXCR on the PCR reads and lists one entry per CDR3 protein. The sample comprises 380,000 or so distinct CDR3 sequences, approximately 12% of which are singletons, and 3.5% to 4.5% rests with the top ten. The sample consisted of PBMCs, taken from the stem cell graft. The receptors derive from a human donor who donated a stem cell graft to a child with Fanconi anemia. Both conserved end residues are part of each CDR3. Fields, in order: clone size, D gene, V gene, J gene, CDR3 DNA, CDR3 protein. The D gene is left open where the match is weak. Part of the rows lack a size; the others show once, few, many or a class for expanded clones.

clone size: NA
D gene: NA
V gene: TRBV27
J gene: TRBJ1-1
CDR3 DNA: TGTGCCAGCAGTTGGGGGCGAGAACTCCATGAAGCTTTCTTT
CDR3 protein: CASSWGRELHEAFF

clone size: few
D gene: TRBD1
V gene: TRBV19
J gene: TRBJ1-5
CDR3 DNA: TGTGCCAGTAGTATGGCGGGGGACAGTCAGCCCCAGCATTTT
CDR3 protein: CASSMAGDSQPQHF

clone size: many
D gene: NA
V gene: TRBV5-1
J gene: TRBJ2-3
CDR3 DNA: TGCGCCAGCAGCTTGGACAGGGTAGCAGATACGCAGTATTTT
CDR3 protein: CASSLDRVADTQYF

clone size: NA
D gene: NA
V gene: TRBV7-2
J gene: TRBJ2-5
CDR3 DNA: TGTGCCAGCAGCTTAGCCGGGCGGAATGTGGAGACCCAGTACTTC
CDR3 protein: CASSLAGRNVETQYF

clone size: many
D gene: NA
V gene: TRBV4-3
J gene: TRBJ1-2
CDR3 DNA: TGCGCCAGCAGCCAGAACAGGGATGTGATATATGGCTACACCTTC
CDR3 protein: CASSQNRDVIYGYTF

clone size: few
D gene: TRBD2
V gene: TRBV5-1
J gene: TRBJ2-2
CDR3 DNA: TGCGCCAGCAGCTTGGACGGGAGGGAACTGTTTTTT
CDR3 protein: CASSLDGRELFF

clone size: many
D gene: NA
V gene: TRBV18
J gene: TRBJ2-3
CDR3 DNA: TGTGCCAGCTCACCACTTCAGGGGAGGACAGATACGCAGTATTTT
CDR3 protein: CASSPLQGRTDTQYF

clone size: many
D gene: NA
V gene: TRBV11-2
J gene: TRBJ2-1
CDR3 DNA: TGTGCCAGCAGCTTAGCCGCTAGCGTCGGCTATGAGCAGTTCTTC
CDR3 protein: CASSLAASVGYEQFF

clone size: many
D gene: NA
V gene: TRBV12-3/TRBV12-4
J gene: TRBJ1-1
CDR3 DNA: TGTGCCAGCAGTTTTAGCGGACTGAACACTGAAGCTTTCTTT
CDR3 protein: CASSFSGLNTEAFF

clone size: NA
D gene: NA
V gene: TRBV19
J gene: TRBJ1-5
CDR3 DNA: TGTGCCAGTAGTACAGGGAATTACCAGCCCCAGCATTTT
CDR3 protein: CASSTGNYQPQHF

clone size: many
D gene: NA
V gene: TRBV18
J gene: TRBJ2-3
CDR3 DNA: TGTGCCAGCTCATACACAGATACGCAGTATTTT
CDR3 protein: CASSYTDTQYF

clone size: NA
D gene: NA
V gene: TRBV20-1
J gene: TRBJ1-1
CDR3 DNA: TGCAGTGCTAGGGGTCCGGGTTGGGGGGACACTGAAGCTTTCTTT
CDR3 protein: CSARGPGWGDTEAFF

clone size: few
D gene: TRBD2
V gene: TRBV9
J gene: TRBJ2-3
CDR3 DNA: TGTGCCAGCAGCGTAGGTCCTAGCGGGGGCGCAGATACGCAGTATTTT
CDR3 protein: CASSVGPSGGADTQYF

clone size: NA
D gene: TRBD2
V gene: TRBV29-1
J gene: TRBJ2-1
CDR3 DNA: TGCAGCGTTGAAGATGGGAGGGGCGGGACCTACAATGAGCAGTTCTTC
CDR3 protein: CSVEDGRGGTYNEQFF

clone size: NA
D gene: NA
V gene: TRBV20-1
J gene: TRBJ1-1
CDR3 DNA: TGCAGTGCTAGAGAATTCGCAGTCGAAGCTTTCTTT
CDR3 protein: CSAREFAVEAFF

clone size: few
D gene: TRBD1
V gene: TRBV24-1
J gene: TRBJ2-3
CDR3 DNA: TGTGCCACCAGTGATCCCGGACAGGCGGATACGCAGTATTTT
CDR3 protein: CATSDPGQADTQYF

clone size: few
D gene: NA
V gene: TRBV5-6
J gene: TRBJ2-2
CDR3 DNA: TGTGCCAGCAGCTTGCAAGGCAGGCCCGACACCGGGGAGCTGTTTTTT
CDR3 protein: CASSLQGRPDTGELFF

clone size: NA
D gene: NA
V gene: TRBV7-8
J gene: TRBJ1-5
CDR3 DNA: TGTGCCAGCAGCTCCGGGCGCAATCAGCCCCAGCATTTT
CDR3 protein: CASSSGRNQPQHF

clone size: many
D gene: NA
V gene: TRBV25-1
J gene: TRBJ2-1
CDR3 DNA: TGTGCCAGCAGGGACGGCGACAATGAGCAGTTCTTC
CDR3 protein: CASRDGDNEQFF

clone size: NA
D gene: TRBD1
V gene: TRBV27
J gene: TRBJ1-2
CDR3 DNA: TGTGCCAGCAGTTTAGTTGGGACAGGGGCTGGCTACACCTTC
CDR3 protein: CASSLVGTGAGYTF

clone size: few
D gene: NA
V gene: TRBV12-3/TRBV12-4
J gene: TRBJ2-5
CDR3 DNA: TGTGCCAGCAGTCCGACTTGGCAAGAGACCCAGTACTTC
CDR3 protein: CASSPTWQETQYF

clone size: many
D gene: NA
V gene: TRBV28
J gene: TRBJ2-6
CDR3 DNA: TGTGCCAGCAGCCGACGGTCTGGGGCCAACGTCCTGACTTTC
CDR3 protein: CASSRRSGANVLTF

clone size: NA
D gene: NA
V gene: TRBV7-2
J gene: TRBJ2-1
CDR3 DNA: TGTGCCAGCAGCTTAATGCAGGGAGAGTACAATGAGCAGTTCTTC
CDR3 protein: CASSLMQGEYNEQFF

clone size: few
D gene: NA
V gene: TRBV18
J gene: TRBJ1-1
CDR3 DNA: TGTGCCAGCTCACCAGCATCAGCCCAGAACACTGAAGCTTTCTTT
CDR3 protein: CASSPASAQNTEAFF

clone size: many
D gene: NA
V gene: TRBV7-2
J gene: TRBJ2-4
CDR3 DNA: TGTGCCAGCAGCTCCACCGGGACTGGGGCCAAAAACATTCAGTACTTC
CDR3 protein: CASSSTGTGAKNIQYF

clone size: few
D gene: NA
V gene: TRBV29-1
J gene: TRBJ2-5
CDR3 DNA: TGCAGCGCCAGCCTGGGCCGCAAGGAGACCCAGTACTTC
CDR3 protein: CSASLGRKETQYF

clone size: few
D gene: NA
V gene: TRBV12-3/TRBV12-4
J gene: TRBJ2-3
CDR3 DNA: TGTGCCAGCAGTTGGACAAGCCGCACAGATACGCAGTATTTT
CDR3 protein: CASSWTSRTDTQYF